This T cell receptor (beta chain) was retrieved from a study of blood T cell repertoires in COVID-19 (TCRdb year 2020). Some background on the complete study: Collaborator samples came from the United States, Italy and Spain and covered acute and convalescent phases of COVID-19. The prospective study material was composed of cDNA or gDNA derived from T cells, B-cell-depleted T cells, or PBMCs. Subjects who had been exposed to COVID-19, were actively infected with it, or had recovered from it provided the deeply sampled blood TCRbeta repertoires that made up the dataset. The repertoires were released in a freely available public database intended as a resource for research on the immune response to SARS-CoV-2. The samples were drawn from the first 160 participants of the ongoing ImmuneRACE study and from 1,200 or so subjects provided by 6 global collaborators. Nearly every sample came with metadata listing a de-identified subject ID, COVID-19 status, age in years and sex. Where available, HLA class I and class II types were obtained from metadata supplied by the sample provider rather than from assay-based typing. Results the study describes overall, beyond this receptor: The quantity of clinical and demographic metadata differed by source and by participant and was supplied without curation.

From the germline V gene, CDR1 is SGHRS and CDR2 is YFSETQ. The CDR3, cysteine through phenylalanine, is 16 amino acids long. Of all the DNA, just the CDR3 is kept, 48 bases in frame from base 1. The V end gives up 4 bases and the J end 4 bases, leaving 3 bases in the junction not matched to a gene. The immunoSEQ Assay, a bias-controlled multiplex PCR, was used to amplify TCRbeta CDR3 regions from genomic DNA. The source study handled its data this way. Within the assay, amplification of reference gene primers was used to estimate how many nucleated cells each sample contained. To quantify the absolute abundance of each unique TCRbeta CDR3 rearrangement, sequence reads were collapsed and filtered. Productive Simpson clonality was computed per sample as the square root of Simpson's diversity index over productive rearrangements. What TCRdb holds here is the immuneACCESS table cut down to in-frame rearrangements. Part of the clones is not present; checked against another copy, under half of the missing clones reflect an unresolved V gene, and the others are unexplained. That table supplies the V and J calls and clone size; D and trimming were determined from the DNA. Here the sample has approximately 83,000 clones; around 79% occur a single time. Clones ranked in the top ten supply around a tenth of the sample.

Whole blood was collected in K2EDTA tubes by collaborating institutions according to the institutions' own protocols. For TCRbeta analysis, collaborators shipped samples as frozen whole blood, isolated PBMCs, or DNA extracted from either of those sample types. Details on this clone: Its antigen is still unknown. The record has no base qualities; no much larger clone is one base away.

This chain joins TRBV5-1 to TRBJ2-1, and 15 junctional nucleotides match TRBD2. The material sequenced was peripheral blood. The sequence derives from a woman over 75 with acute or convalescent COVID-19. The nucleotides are TGCGCCAGCAGCACCGGGACTAGCGGGGGGTACAATGAGCAGTTCTTC. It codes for CASSTGTSGGYNEQFF.